This TCR beta chain was observed in a study of T cell responses to AZD1222 COVID-19 vaccine. A remark on this clone: Distinct nucleotide sequences in the sample also encode this CDR3.

Only in-frame clones appear in the TCRdb table, and some are missing; sequencing was by immunoSEQ multiplex PCR. This repertoire shows 130,000 to 150,000 clones, 90% found once; its top ten account for around 3.7%. V gave up 1 base and J gave up 5 bases, with 5 bases separating them. This CDR3 spans 13 amino acids. CDR1 is LGHDT, CDR2 YNNKEL, per germline (reference sequence). The source material was peripheral blood, sampled on day 0 of AZD1222 vaccination. This clonotype was obtained from an adult in good health. The rearrangement links TRBV3-1 (or the pseudogene TRBV3-2) to TRBJ2-2; D uncertain. The CDR3 DNA follows: TGTGCCAGCAGCCAAGCTTCGACCGGGGAGCTGTTTTTT. Protein product: CASSQASTGELFF.